The rows below give T cell receptor beta chains drawn from one sample of a study of blood T cell repertoires in COVID-19. This table comes from immunoSEQ multiplex PCR, and its TCRdb copy is limited to in-frame clones, with some not included. This sample carries 340,000 or so clones, roughly 84% of them seen once, and the ten largest clones take 1%. The sequenced material came from peripheral blood. The source is a middle-aged man with active or convalescent COVID-19. Each CDR3 is given with its conserved first and last residue. D genes are given only for firm matches. Clone size appears in some rows only: once, few, many, or a class for an expanded clone.

clone_size: .
v_call: TRBV4-3
d_call: TRBD2
j_call: TRBJ2-4
cdr3_aa: CASSQGLAGRGTKNIQYF
cdr3_nt: TGCGCCAGCAGCCAAGGACTAGCGGGGAGGGGAACCAAAAACATTCAGTACTTC

clone_size: .
v_call: TRBV28
d_call: .
j_call: TRBJ1-2
cdr3_aa: CASLEGQIYGYTF
cdr3_nt: TGTGCCAGCCTCGAAGGACAGATCTATGGCTACACCTTC

clone_size: .
v_call: TRBV7-6
d_call: TRBD1
j_call: TRBJ2-3
cdr3_aa: CASSLRQGEYTDTQYF
cdr3_nt: TGTGCCAGCAGCCTTAGACAGGGAGAGTACACAGATACGCAGTATTTT

clone_size: .
v_call: TRBV6-1
d_call: .
j_call: TRBJ2-3
cdr3_aa: CASSERGPRDTDTQYF
cdr3_nt: TGTGCCAGCAGTGAAAGAGGGCCTAGGGATACAGATACGCAGTATTTT

clone_size: once
v_call: TRBV23-1
d_call: TRBD2
j_call: TRBJ2-3
cdr3_aa: CASRRNGLAWTTDTQYF
cdr3_nt: TGCGCCAGCAGGCGAAACGGACTAGCGTGGACCACAGATACGCAGTATTTT

clone_size: .
v_call: TRBV7-8
d_call: .
j_call: TRBJ2-2
cdr3_aa: CASSLAITGPGELFF
cdr3_nt: TGTGCCAGCAGCTTAGCTATAACAGGTCCCGGGGAGCTGTTTTTT

clone_size: .
v_call: TRBV24-1
d_call: .
j_call: TRBJ2-7
cdr3_aa: CATSPGVSYEQYF
cdr3_nt: TGTGCCACCAGCCCGGGGGTCTCCTACGAGCAGTACTTC

clone_size: .
v_call: TRBV5-1
d_call: TRBD2
j_call: TRBJ2-3
cdr3_aa: CASSLEAGADTQYF
cdr3_nt: TGCGCCAGCAGCTTGGAGGCGGGAGCAGATACGCAGTATTTT

clone_size: .
v_call: TRBV11-2
d_call: .
j_call: TRBJ2-3
cdr3_aa: CASTLGGDSTDTQYF
cdr3_nt: TGTGCCAGCACCCTAGGAGGGGACTCTACCGATACGCAGTATTTT

clone_size: once
v_call: TRBV18
d_call: .
j_call: TRBJ1-5
cdr3_aa: CASSLLYSIDQPQHF
cdr3_nt: TGTGCCAGCTCACTGCTATACAGTATTGATCAGCCCCAGCATTTT

clone_size: .
v_call: TRBV7-2
d_call: .
j_call: TRBJ1-5
cdr3_aa: CASSLRFGDQPQHF
cdr3_nt: TGTGCCAGCAGCTTAAGGTTCGGGGATCAGCCCCAGCATTTT

clone_size: .
v_call: TRBV6-5
d_call: .
j_call: TRBJ2-7
cdr3_aa: CASTFRGGYEQYF
cdr3_nt: TGTGCCAGCACTTTCAGGGGTGGCTACGAGCAGTACTTC

clone_size: .
v_call: TRBV9
d_call: TRBD1
j_call: TRBJ2-7
cdr3_aa: CASSKDRVGDEQYF
cdr3_nt: TGTGCCAGTTCTAAGGACAGGGTCGGTGACGAGCAGTACTTC

clone_size: .
v_call: TRBV7-9
d_call: TRBD1
j_call: TRBJ1-1
cdr3_aa: CASSGGTGKVRTEAFF
cdr3_nt: TGTGCCAGCAGCGGTGGGACAGGGAAAGTGCGCACTGAAGCTTTCTTT

clone_size: .
v_call: TRBV7-9
d_call: TRBD2
j_call: TRBJ2-1
cdr3_aa: CASSRAGDQYNEQFF
cdr3_nt: TGTGCCAGCAGCCGAGCGGGGGACCAATACAATGAGCAGTTCTTC

clone_size: .
v_call: TRBV5-1
d_call: TRBD1
j_call: TRBJ1-3
cdr3_aa: CASSPTGGLGNTIYF
cdr3_nt: TGCGCCAGCAGCCCGACAGGGGGGCTTGGAAACACCATATATTTT

clone_size: .
v_call: TRBV19
d_call: .
j_call: TRBJ1-5
cdr3_aa: CASSITVADYQPQHF
cdr3_nt: TGTGCCAGTAGTATAACAGTGGCAGATTATCAGCCCCAGCATTTT

clone_size: .
v_call: TRBV6-5
d_call: .
j_call: TRBJ2-7
cdr3_aa: CASRSGDFNYEQYF
cdr3_nt: TGTGCCAGCAGATCGGGGGATTTTAATTACGAGCAGTACTTC

clone_size: .
v_call: TRBV18
d_call: .
j_call: TRBJ1-2
cdr3_aa: CASSPQQDRTSYGYTF
cdr3_nt: TGTGCCAGCTCACCACAACAGGACCGGACCAGCTATGGCTACACCTTC

clone_size: once
v_call: TRBV20-1
d_call: .
j_call: TRBJ2-7
cdr3_aa: CSAGGLYEQYF
cdr3_nt: TGCAGTGCTGGGGGACTTTACGAGCAGTACTTC

clone_size: once
v_call: TRBV6-5
d_call: .
j_call: TRBJ1-2
cdr3_aa: CASNAGYYGYTF
cdr3_nt: TGTGCCAGCAACGCAGGGTACTATGGCTACACCTTC

clone_size: .
v_call: TRBV28
d_call: TRBD1
j_call: TRBJ1-6
cdr3_aa: CATGTGNNSPLHF
cdr3_nt: TGTGCCACTGGGACAGGGAATAATTCACCCCTCCACTTT

clone_size: .
v_call: TRBV3-1/TRBV3-2
d_call: .
j_call: TRBJ2-3
cdr3_aa: CASSQDPRTDTQYF
cdr3_nt: TGTGCCAGCAGCCAAGACCCTCGCACAGATACGCAGTATTTT

clone_size: .
v_call: TRBV19
d_call: TRBD1
j_call: TRBJ1-1
cdr3_aa: CASSADRRNTEAFF
cdr3_nt: TGTGCCAGTAGCGCGGACAGGAGGAACACTGAAGCTTTCTTT

clone_size: .
v_call: TRBV18
d_call: TRBD1
j_call: TRBJ2-3
cdr3_aa: CASSPYAGGADTQYF
cdr3_nt: TGTGCCAGCTCACCATACGCAGGGGGCGCAGATACGCAGTATTTT

clone_size: .
v_call: TRBV6-6
d_call: .
j_call: TRBJ1-2
cdr3_aa: CASSPRQANYGYTF
cdr3_nt: TGTGCCAGCAGCCCTCGACAGGCTAACTATGGCTACACCTTC

clone_size: .
v_call: TRBV15
d_call: TRBD1
j_call: TRBJ1-4
cdr3_aa: CATSRGQGEEKLFF
cdr3_nt: TGTGCCACCAGCAGAGGACAGGGGGAAGAAAAACTGTTTTTT

clone_size: .
v_call: TRBV10-3
d_call: .
j_call: TRBJ1-5
cdr3_aa: CAISEGANQPQHF
cdr3_nt: TGTGCCATCAGTGAGGGGGCAAATCAGCCCCAGCATTTT